This T cell receptor (beta chain) appears in the sequencing data of a study of regulatory T cells in long-lasting Graves disease. Trimming removed 4 bases from V and 4 bases from J; junction bases left unmatched: 11. Germline assignment: CDR1 SGDLS and CDR2 YYNGEE. The CDR3 spans 17 residues. Documented time point: persistent/refractory GD, antithyroid drugs over 5 years with positive TRAb. PBMC RNA was the source of the TCR library. The EDTA tubes were filled with about 10 milliliters of drawn peripheral blood. Combining iRepertoire HTBI primers with Arm-PCR of CDR3 regions, the authors built TCR beta libraries. MiXCR, run by TCRdb on the multiplex PCR reads, gives a single entry per CDR3 protein. Among 400,000 to 600,000 distinct CDR3 sequences listed, approximately 21% were seen once. A word on this clonotype: The antigen remains undetermined.

Notes on the study in general: The researchers studied only peripheral blood, not thyroid tissue. Fewer public clonotypes were shared by new patients (just under 1,000) than by persistent patients (2,741). Persistent disease samples used TRBV28, TRBJ1-2 and TRBJ2-5 preferentially.

The genes are TRBV9 and TRBJ1-2; 12 bases map to TRBD1. This sequence was found in a female donor with Graves disease. This specimen consisted of peripheral blood mononuclear cells (PBMCs), obtained when the disease was refractory, from a patient treated with antithyroid drugs. The CDR3 DNA reads TGTGCCAGCAGCATCGGGACAGGGGGCCTCGCTATCTATGGCTACACCTTC. Protein: CASSIGTGGLAIYGYTF.